This TCR beta chain stems from a study of shared clonotypes between healthy human individuals. General study findings and limits: Read depth was anticipated to influence clonotype sharing among donors. A handful of donors held around 5% of naive CD4 clonotypes in common.

This clone was detected only once. Antigen: not known. Germline V gene sequence: CDR1 LNHDA, CDR2 SQIVND (reference sequence). V shed 4 bases and J 5 bases; nucleotides not matched to a gene: 7. The CDR3 spans 14 residues. Naive CD8 cells lacked CD45RO, underwent positive selection for CCR7 and left out terminally differentiated effector memory CD45RA+ cells. Libraries were prepared by immunoSEQ multiplex PCR; TCRdb keeps only in-frame clonotypes and omits some of them. This sample has roughly 2.1 million clones, with more than 85% found just once. Sequenced material: naive CD8+ T cells from PBMCs. This sequence originates from a man aged 18 to 30 in good health. Some clones in this sample may be carry-over from other donors' samples. J is TRBJ2-7 and V is TRBV19; 8 nucleotides align to TRBD1. The CDR3 DNA reads as TGTGCCAGTAGTAGCCGGGACAGGAAAAACGAGCAGTACTTC. Translated, it gives CASSSRDRKNEQYF.